This record covers a single TCR beta chain. One end of the junction is discordant with germline, which a read error may explain. In the study's own analysis: How many nucleated cells were present was estimated from reference gene primer amplification. Clones were read by immunoSEQ multiplex PCR, and TCRdb kept only the in-frame ones, dropping some. D and trimming were read from the DNA, whereas the V and J calls and clone size are those reported in that table. In the table there are roughly 87,000 clones, about four fifths of which are singletons. The sample is drawn from a study of blood T cell repertoires in COVID-19. Study-level background: COVID-19 samples, acute and convalescent, were from the United States, Italy and Spain. Sources were T cells, B-cell-depleted T cells, or PBMCs; the material itself was cDNA or gDNA.

Germline CDR1 and CDR2: SSHAT and FNYEAQ (reference sequence). This CDR3 contains 13 residues. The clonotype comes from a woman in her 70s with acute or convalescent COVID-19. This chain connects TRBV7-7 to TRBJ1-1; D remains ambiguous. The sequenced material came from peripheral blood. Here the CDR3 DNA reads TGTGCTAGCAGCGCCTCGGGGAACACTGAAGCTTTCTTT. This translates into CASSASGNTEAFF.